This TCR beta chain came from a study of blood T cell repertoires in COVID-19. Enrolled through a virtual design, the participants were between roughly 18 and 90 years of age and came from roughly 22 US areas. This CDR3 contains 16 residues. Assay: immunoSEQ multiplex PCR; the TCRdb copy retains only in-frame clones and omits some. The sample yields over 200,000 clones, approximately 80% seen once. The sequence was obtained from a man in his fifties or sixties who had recovered from COVID-19. The sequenced sample was PBMCs or T cells enriched from blood (not recorded which). The V gene is TRBV21-1, the J gene TRBJ1-5; TRBD1, the table's D call, lacks a check against the DNA. TRBV21-1 is termed a pseudogene. CDR3 DNA sequence: TGTGCCAGCAGCAAAGCACGGACAACTAGCAATCAGCCCCAGCATTTT. This codes for CASSKARTTSNQPQHF.